This T cell receptor beta chain stems from a study of OX40 agonist ivuxolimab in advanced cancers. Some background on the complete study: Ivuxolimab was a fully human IgG2 agonistic monoclonal antibody targeting the costimulatory receptor OX40 (CD134). Intravenous ivuxolimab was administered to patients every 2 weeks at six dose levels: 0.01, 0.1, 0.3, 1.5, 3 and 10 mg/kg. Of the 50 to 55 patients in dose escalation, around 19 had hepatocellular carcinoma, approximately 15 had melanoma, 9 had renal cell carcinoma and 9 had head and neck cancer. In the dose-escalation cohort, 82.7% of patients were male, and the mean age was roughly 60 years, with a range of about 23 to 85. Prior anti-PD-1, anti-PD-L1 or anti-CTLA-4 therapy was permitted, and 40% to 50% of dose-escalation patients had received checkpoint inhibitors. Partial responses occurred in three dose-escalation patients: two with cutaneous melanoma and one with hepatocellular carcinoma. The purpose of peripheral TCRbeta sequencing was to test whether ivuxolimab changed TCR sequence diversity and led to clonal T-cell expansion. The paper describes the monotherapy dose-escalation part (N of about 47 patients) of the phase I trial of ivuxolimab. Results the study describes overall, beyond this receptor: At doses of 0.1 to 3.0 mg/kg, clonal expansion of both CD4+ and CD8+ T cells in blood was seen between baseline and week 6. Low levels of normalized T-cell clonal expansion were also seen in some patients who did not respond. The antigen specificity of the peripheral T cells that underwent clonal expansion was not determined. After ivuxolimab, more expanded clones were found on average in CD8+ T cells than in CD4+ T cells. Partial responders in the 0.1-3.0 mg/kg groups had among the lowest normalized peripheral clonal expansion, especially among CD8+ T cells.

Genomic DNA was extracted from sorted cells for sequencing of the TCRbeta CDR3 region. The immunoSEQ Assay was used to sequence the TCRbeta CDR3 regions. Sourced from immuneACCESS, this table was stored by TCRdb with only in-frame sequences that have V and J called. A share of the clones is absent; for the studies checked, an unresolved V gene accounts for under half, and the remainder has no known explanation. For this sample there are about 80,000 clones; around 94% appear just once. The leading ten clones occupy about 5% of the sample. Points on this clone: There is no known antigen for this receptor. Per-nucleotide qualities are absent, and no much larger clonotype sits a single base away.

Measured from the cysteine to the phenylalanine, the CDR3 is 14 residues long. The read is trimmed to its CDR3 DNA, 42 bases read in frame from base 1. The germline V gene sets CDR1 to SGHRS and CDR2 to YFSETQ. The germline ends are 19 bases apart after V is trimmed by 5 bases and J by 7 bases. The trial excluded patients who had a history of autoimmune disease or were on systemic immunosuppression. In every dose cohort, peripheral blood was drawn for TCR sequencing at baseline, cycle 4 day 1, and cycle 7 day 1. Samples came from an open-label, multicenter, first-in-human phase I dose-escalation trial of ivuxolimab. Adults with locally advanced or metastatic head and neck squamous cell, hepatocellular, melanoma or renal cell carcinoma were enrolled in the trial. Before TCR sequencing, CD4+ and CD8+ T cells were separately sorted from peripheral blood.

This TCR derives from an adult with an advanced solid tumor such as melanoma, head and neck, liver or kidney cancer. The rearranged segments are TRBV5-1 and TRBJ2-7; confidence is insufficient to name the D gene. Sequenced material: CD4+ or CD8+ T cells sorted from blood, taken in a trial of the OX40 agonist ivuxolimab. The CDR3 region: CASSPGPWVGEQYF. The DNA sequence is as follows: TGCGCCAGCAGTCCCGGGCCCTGGGTCGGGGAGCAGTACTTC.